This note documents a single TCR beta chain sequence. Its antigen specificity is not known. No clone much larger than this one lies a single base away; base qualities are absent. The entry originates in a study of blood T cell repertoires in COVID-19 (TCRdb year 2020). Turning to the overall study: The collaborator samples originated in the United States, Italy and Spain and spanned the acute and convalescent phases of COVID-19. The material from the prospective study consisted of cDNA or gDNA derived from T cells, B-cell-depleted T cells, or PBMCs. Subjects who had been exposed to COVID-19, were actively infected with it, or had recovered from it provided the deeply sampled blood TCRbeta repertoires that made up the dataset. The repertoires were made available in a free public database intended to serve as a resource for research on the immune response to SARS-CoV-2. Samples came from the ongoing ImmuneRACE study (first 160 participants) plus 1,254 subjects from 6 global collaborators. Nearly every sample came with metadata listing a de-identified subject ID, COVID-19 status, age in years and sex. Where HLA class I and class II types were available, the types were taken from metadata supplied by the sample provider, not from assay-based typing. Overall study results and their limits: The quantity of clinical and demographic metadata differed by source and by participant and was supplied without curation.

CDR1 WSHSY and CDR2 SAAADI were looked up in the germline V gene. From the cysteine up to the phenylalanine, the CDR3 has a length of 14 residues. CDR3 DNA is the only sequence kept; it has 42 bases, read in frame from the first base. V and J are truncated by 3 bases and 4 bases respectively, leaving an intervening sequence of 11 bases. One collaborating source in Seattle enrolled patients while the patients were actively infected and followed the patients over time throughout the course of disease. Each collaborating institution followed its own protocols to collect whole blood in K2EDTA tubes. For TCRbeta analysis, collaborators shipped samples in one of three forms: frozen whole blood, isolated PBMCs, or DNA extracted from either of those sample types. TCRbeta CDR3 regions were amplified from genomic DNA by means of the immunoSEQ Assay, a bias-controlled multiplex PCR. In the authors' own workflow: The number of nucleated cells in each sample was estimated by amplification of reference gene primers within the assay. Sequence reads were collapsed and filtered to measure the absolute abundance of every unique TCRbeta CDR3 rearrangement. For each sample, productive Simpson clonality was calculated as the square root of Simpson's diversity index across productive rearrangements. TCRdb took over this immuneACCESS table, retaining in-frame rearrangements with V and J assigned. Such tables are incomplete; in checked studies, under half of the missing clones stem from an unresolved V gene, and the remainder is unexplained. The V and J calls and clone size come from that table; D and trimming were worked out from the DNA. In this sample the table shows about 150,000 clones, 83% of which occur a single time. The ten largest clones take up around 10% of the sample.

Input material: peripheral blood. The clonotype comes from a woman aged 55-75 years with COVID-19, enrolled during active disease. The receptor chain draws on TRBV10-2 and TRBJ2-3; the D gene is not confidently resolved. The DNA reads as follows: TGCGCCAGCAGTGATATCGCGCGCCCAGATACGCAGTATTTT. It translates as CASSDIARPDTQYF.